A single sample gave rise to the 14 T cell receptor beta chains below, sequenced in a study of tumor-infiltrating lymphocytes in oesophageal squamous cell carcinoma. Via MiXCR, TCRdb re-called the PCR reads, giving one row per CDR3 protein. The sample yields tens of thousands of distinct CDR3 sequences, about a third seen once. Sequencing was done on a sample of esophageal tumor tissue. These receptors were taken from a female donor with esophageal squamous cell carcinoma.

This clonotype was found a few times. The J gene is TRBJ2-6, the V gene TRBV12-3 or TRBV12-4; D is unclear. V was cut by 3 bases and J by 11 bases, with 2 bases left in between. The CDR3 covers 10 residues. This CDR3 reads CASSFDVLTF. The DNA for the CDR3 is TGTGCCAGCAGTTTTGACGTCCTGACTTTC.

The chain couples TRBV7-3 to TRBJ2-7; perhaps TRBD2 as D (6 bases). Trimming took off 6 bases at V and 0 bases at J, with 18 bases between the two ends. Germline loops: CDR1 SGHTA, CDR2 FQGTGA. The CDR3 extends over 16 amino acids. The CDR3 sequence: CASSSRAAGLSYEQYF. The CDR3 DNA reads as TGTGCCAGCAGTTCCCGAGCAGCGGGCCTCTCCTACGAGCAGTACTTC.

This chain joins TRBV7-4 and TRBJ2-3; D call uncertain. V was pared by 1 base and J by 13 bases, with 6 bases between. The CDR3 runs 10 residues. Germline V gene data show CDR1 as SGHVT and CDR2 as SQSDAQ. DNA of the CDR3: TGTGCCAGCAGCTTAGGGGTGGAGTATTTT. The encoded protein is CASSLGVEYF.

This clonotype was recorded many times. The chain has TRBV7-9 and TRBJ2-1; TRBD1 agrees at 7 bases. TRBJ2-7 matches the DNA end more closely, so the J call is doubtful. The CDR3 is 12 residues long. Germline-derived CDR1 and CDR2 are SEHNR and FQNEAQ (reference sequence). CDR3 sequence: CASSSTGHEQYF. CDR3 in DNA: TGTGCCAGCAGCTCGACAGGGCACGAGCAGTACTTC.

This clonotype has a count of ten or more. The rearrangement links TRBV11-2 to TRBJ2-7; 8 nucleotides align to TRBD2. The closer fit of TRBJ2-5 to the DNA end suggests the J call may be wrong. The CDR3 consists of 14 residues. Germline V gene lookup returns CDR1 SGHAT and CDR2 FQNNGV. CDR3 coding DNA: TGTGCCAGCAGCTTAGGGCTAGCGGGAGAGACCCAGTACTTC. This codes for CASSLGLAGETQYF.

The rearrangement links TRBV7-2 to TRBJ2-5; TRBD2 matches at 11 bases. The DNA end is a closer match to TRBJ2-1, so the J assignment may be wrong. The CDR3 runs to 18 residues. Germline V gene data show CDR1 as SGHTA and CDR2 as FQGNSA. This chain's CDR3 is CASSLGPPLAGAHNEQFF. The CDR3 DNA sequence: TGTGCCAGCAGCTTAGGCCCCCCACTAGCGGGAGCCCACAATGAGCAGTTCTTC.

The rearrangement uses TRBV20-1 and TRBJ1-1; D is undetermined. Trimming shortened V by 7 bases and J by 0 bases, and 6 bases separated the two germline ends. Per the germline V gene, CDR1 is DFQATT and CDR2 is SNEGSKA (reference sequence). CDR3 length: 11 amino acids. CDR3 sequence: CSVPLNTEAFF. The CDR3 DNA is TGCAGTGTGCCCCTGAACACTGAAGCTTTCTTT.

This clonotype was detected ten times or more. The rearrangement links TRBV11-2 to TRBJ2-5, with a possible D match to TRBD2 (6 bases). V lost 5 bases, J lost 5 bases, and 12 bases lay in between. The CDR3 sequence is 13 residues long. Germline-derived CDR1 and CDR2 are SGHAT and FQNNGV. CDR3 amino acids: CASSPRAGETQYF. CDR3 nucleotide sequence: TGTGCCAGCAGCCCCCGGGCGGGGGAGACCCAGTACTTC.

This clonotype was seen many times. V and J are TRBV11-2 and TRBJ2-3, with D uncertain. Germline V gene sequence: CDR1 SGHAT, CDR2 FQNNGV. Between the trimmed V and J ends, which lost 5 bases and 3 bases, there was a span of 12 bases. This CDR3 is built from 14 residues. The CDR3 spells CASSPAVFTDTQYF. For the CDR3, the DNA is TGTGCCAGCAGCCCCGCGGTCTTTACAGATACGCAGTATTTT.

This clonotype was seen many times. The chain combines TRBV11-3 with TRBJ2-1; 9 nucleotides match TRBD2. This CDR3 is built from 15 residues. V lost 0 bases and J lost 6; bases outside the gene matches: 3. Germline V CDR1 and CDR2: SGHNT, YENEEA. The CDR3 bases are TGTGCCAGCAGCTTAGAGCGGGAGGGCCGCAATGAGCAGTTCTTC. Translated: CASSLEREGRNEQFF.

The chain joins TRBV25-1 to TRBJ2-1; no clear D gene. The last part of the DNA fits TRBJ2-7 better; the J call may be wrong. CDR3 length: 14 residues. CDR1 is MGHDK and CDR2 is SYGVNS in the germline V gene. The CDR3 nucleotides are TGTGCCAGCATCCAGAGTGGGGTCTCCTACGAGCAGTACTTC. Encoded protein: CASIQSGVSYEQYF.

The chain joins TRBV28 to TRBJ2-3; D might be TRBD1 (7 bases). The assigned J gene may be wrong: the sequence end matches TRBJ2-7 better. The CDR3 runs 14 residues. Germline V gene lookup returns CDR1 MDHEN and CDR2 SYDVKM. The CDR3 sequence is CASSLVQGGYEQYF. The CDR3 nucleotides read TGTGCCAGCAGTTTGGTCCAGGGGGGTTACGAGCAGTACTTC.

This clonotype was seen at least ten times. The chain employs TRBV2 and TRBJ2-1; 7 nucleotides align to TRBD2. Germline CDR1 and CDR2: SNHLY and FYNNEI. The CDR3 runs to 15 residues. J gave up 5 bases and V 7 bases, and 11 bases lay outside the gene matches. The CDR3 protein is CASKEGPSGNNEQFF. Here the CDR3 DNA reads TGTGCCAGCAAAGAAGGGCCTAGCGGAAACAATGAGCAGTTCTTC.

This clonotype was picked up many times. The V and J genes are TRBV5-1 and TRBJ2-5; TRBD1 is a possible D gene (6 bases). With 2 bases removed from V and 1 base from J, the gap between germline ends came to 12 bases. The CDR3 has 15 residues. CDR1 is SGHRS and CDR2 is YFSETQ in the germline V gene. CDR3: CASSLNTGFQETQYF. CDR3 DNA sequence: TGCGCCAGCAGCTTAAATACAGGGTTCCAAGAGACCCAGTACTTC.